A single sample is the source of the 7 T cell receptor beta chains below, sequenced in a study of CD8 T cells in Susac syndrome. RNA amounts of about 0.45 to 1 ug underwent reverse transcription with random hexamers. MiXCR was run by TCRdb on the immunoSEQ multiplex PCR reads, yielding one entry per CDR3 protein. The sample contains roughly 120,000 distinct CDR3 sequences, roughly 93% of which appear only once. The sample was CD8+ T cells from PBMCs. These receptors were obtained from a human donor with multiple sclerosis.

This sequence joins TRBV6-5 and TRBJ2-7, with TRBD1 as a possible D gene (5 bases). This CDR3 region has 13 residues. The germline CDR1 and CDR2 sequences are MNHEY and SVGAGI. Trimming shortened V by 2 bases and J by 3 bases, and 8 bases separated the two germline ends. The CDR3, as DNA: TGTGCCAGCAGTTACGGACAAGTCTACGAGCAGTACTTC. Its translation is CASSYGQVYEQYF.

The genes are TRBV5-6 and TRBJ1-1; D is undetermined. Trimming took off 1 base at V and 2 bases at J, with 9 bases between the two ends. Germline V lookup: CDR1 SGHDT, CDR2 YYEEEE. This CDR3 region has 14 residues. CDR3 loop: CASSLIKINTEAFF. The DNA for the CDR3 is TGTGCCAGCAGCTTGATTAAGATTAACACTGAAGCTTTCTTT.

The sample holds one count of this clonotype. The CDR3 DNA is TGTGCCAGCAGCATCTCACTAGCGGGGGGGACCTACGAGCAGTACTTC. Translation: CASSISLAGGTYEQYF. The J gene is TRBJ2-7, the V gene TRBV13; TRBD2 aligns across 13 bases. J gave up 2 bases and V 5 bases, and 6 bases lay outside the gene matches. The CDR3 runs to 16 residues. Per the germline V gene, CDR1 is PRHDT and CDR2 is FYEKMQ (reference sequence).

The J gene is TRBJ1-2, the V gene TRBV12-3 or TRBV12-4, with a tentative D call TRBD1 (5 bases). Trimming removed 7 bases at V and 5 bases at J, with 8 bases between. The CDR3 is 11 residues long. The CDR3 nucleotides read TGTGCCAGCATGTCAGGGTATGGCTACACCTTC. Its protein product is CASMSGYGYTF.

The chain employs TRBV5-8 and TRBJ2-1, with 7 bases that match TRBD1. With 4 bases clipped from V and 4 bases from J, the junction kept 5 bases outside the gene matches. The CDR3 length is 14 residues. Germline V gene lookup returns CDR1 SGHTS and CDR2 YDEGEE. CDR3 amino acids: CASSVGDSYNEQFF. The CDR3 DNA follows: TGTGCCAGCAGCGTGGGGGACAGTTACAATGAGCAGTTCTTC. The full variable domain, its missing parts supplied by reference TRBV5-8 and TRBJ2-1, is EAGVTQSPTHLIKTRGQQATLRCSPISGHTSVYWYQQALGLGLQFLLWYDEGEERNRGNFPPRFSGRQFPNYSSELNVNALELEDSALYLCASSVGDSYNEQFFGPGTRLTVL.

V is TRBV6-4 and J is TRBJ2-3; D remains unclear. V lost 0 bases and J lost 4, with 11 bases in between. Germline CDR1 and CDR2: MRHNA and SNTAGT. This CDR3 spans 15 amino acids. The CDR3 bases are TGTGCCAGCAGTGACTCTGGGGTGAGATCAGATACGCAGTATTTT. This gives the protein CASSDSGVRSDTQYF.

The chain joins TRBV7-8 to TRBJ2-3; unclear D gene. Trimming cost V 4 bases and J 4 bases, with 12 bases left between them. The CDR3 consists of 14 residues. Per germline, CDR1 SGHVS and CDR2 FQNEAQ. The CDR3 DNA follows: TGTGCCAGCAGCTCGCCCCTTGGGCCAGATACGCAGTATTTT. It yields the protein CASSSPLGPDTQYF.